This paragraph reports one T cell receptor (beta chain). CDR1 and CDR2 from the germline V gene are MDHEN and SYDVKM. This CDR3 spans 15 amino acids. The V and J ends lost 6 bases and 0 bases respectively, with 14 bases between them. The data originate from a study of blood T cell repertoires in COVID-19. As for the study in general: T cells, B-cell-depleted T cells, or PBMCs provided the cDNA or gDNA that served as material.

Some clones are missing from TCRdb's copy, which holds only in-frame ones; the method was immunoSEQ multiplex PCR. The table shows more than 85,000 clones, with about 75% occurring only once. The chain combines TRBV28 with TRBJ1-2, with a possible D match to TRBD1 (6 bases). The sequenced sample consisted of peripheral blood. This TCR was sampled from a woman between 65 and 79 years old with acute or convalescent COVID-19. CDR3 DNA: TGTGCCAGCAGCCAGACCGGGGGGCCTAACTATGGCTACACCTTC. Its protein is CASSQTGGPNYGYTF.